Below, 25 T cell receptor beta chains from the same sample are listed, as sequenced in a study of T-cell memory formation after mild COVID-19. TCRdb redid the calling of the 5' RACE reads with MiXCR, one entry per CDR3 protein. The data show about 160,000 distinct CDR3 sequences, with around 30% seen just once and approximately 12% held by the top ten. The sequenced sample was PBMCs or a T cell subset sorted from them (not recorded which). All receptors come from an adult woman who had mild COVID-19 (a few samples of this study predate the infection). Cell type and time point are not known.

The V and J genes are TRBV4-1 and TRBJ2-3, with 10 positions matching TRBD1. This CDR3 contains 18 residues. CDR1 is MGHRA and CDR2 is YSYEKL in the germline V gene. J was trimmed by 9 bases and V by 0 bases; bases with no gene match: 15. CDR3 amino acids: CASSQDRSPPRTGGTQYF. The CDR3 DNA follows: TGCGCCAGCAGCCAAGACAGGAGTCCCCCGCGGACAGGGGGGACGCAGTATTTT.

This clonotype appeared a few times. The V call is TRBV20-1, the J call TRBJ2-1; 13 bases match TRBD2. The CDR3 has 16 residues. Per the germline V gene, CDR1 is DFQATT and CDR2 is SNEGSKA (reference sequence). V dropped 1 base and J dropped 2; count of bases not matched to a gene: 2. The DNA for the CDR3 is TGCAGTGCTAGAGCGGGACTAGCGGGGACCTACAATGAGCAGTTCTTC. Translating it yields CSARAGLAGTYNEQFF.

The chain uses TRBV12-3 or TRBV12-4 and TRBJ2-1, with 7 bases identical to TRBD1. Germline trimming cut 5 bases from V and 7 bases from J; bases unmatched to any gene: 11. The CDR3 is made up of 15 amino acids. CDR3 sequence (DNA): TGTGCCAGCAGTGAGCCTACGCAGGGGGTGAATGAGCAGTTCTTC. Translation: CASSEPTQGVNEQFF.

The V call is TRBV2, the J call TRBJ2-1; 12 bases map to TRBD2. J was trimmed by 6 bases and V by 3 bases; bases with no gene match: 12. This CDR3 contains 18 residues. Germline CDR1 is SNHLY and CDR2 is FYNNEI. The CDR3 spells CASSEGSGRLAGVNEQFF. The CDR3 DNA reads TGTGCCAGCAGTGAGGGGTCGGGGAGACTAGCGGGGGTCAATGAGCAGTTCTTC.

The CDR3 DNA is TGTGCCACCAGTGACCTTCAGTGGAACACTGAAGCTTTCTTT. Its protein is CATSDLQWNTEAFF. The chain employs TRBV24-1 and TRBJ1-1; no definite D call. Between the trimmed V and J ends, which lost 4 bases and 1 base, there was a span of 9 bases. Germline V gives CDR1 KGHDR, CDR2 SFDVKD. This CDR3 contains 14 residues.

Comments on this clonotype: The junction and the germline gene differ at one end; a read error may be behind it. V is TRBV4-1 and J is TRBJ2-1; D possibly corresponds to TRBD1 (5 bases). Germline CDR1 MGHRA, CDR2 YSYEKL. This CDR3 comprises 16 residues. The CDR3 nucleotides read TGCGCCAGCAGACAAGGAATGGGGCATCCCTACAATGAGCAGTTCTTC. It specifies CASRQGMGHPYNEQFF.

V gene TRBV5-1 combines with J gene TRBJ2-3; possible D gene TRBD1, 6 bases. CDR3 size: 15 residues. Germline loops: CDR1 SGHRS, CDR2 YFSETQ. V gave up 4 bases and J gave up 5 bases, with 17 bases separating them. CDR3 protein: CASSTATGPQDTQYF. In DNA form, the CDR3 reads TGCGCCAGCAGCACCGCGACAGGACCACAAGATACGCAGTATTTT.

This chain connects TRBV4-1 to TRBJ2-3; a weak D match, TRBD2 (6 bases). The CDR3 length is 17 residues. Per germline, CDR1 MGHRA and CDR2 YSYEKL. Deletions cut 2 bases from V and 1 base from J, with 16 bases between. CDR3 sequence reads: CASSQRDERARTDTQYF. The CDR3 bases are TGCGCCAGCAGCCAAAGAGACGAGCGGGCCCGCACAGATACGCAGTATTTT.

This clonotype turned up a few times. The chain is built from TRBV9 and TRBJ2-5; D remains unclear. The CDR3 is 13 amino acids. The germline gives CDR1 SGDLS, CDR2 YYNGEE. The V and J ends lost 0 bases and 2 bases respectively, with 5 bases between them. The CDR3 spells CASSVGYQETQYF. The CDR3 region has the DNA TGTGCCAGCAGCGTAGGTTATCAAGAGACCCAGTACTTC.

CDR3 coding DNA: TGTGCCAGCAGTTGGACCCTCCCCAACTCCTACGAGCAGTACTTC. Residues: CASSWTLPNSYEQYF. The chain has TRBV28 and TRBJ2-7, with unresolved D. The germline V gene encodes CDR1 MDHEN and CDR2 SYDVKM. The CDR3 contains 15 residues. The V gene lost 4 bases and the J gene lost 0 bases, with 13 bases spanning the gap.

The rearrangement joins TRBV5-1 to TRBJ2-3; the D gene is possibly TRBD1 (6 bases). Trimming took 3 bases from V and 2 from J, leaving 13 bases between them. Per the germline V gene, CDR1 is SGHRS and CDR2 is YFSETQ. This CDR3 contains 15 residues. In DNA form, the CDR3 reads TGCGCCAGCAGCTCGGACAGAGCGCACACAGATACGCAGTATTTT. This codes for CASSSDRAHTDTQYF.

A few counts support this clonotype. This chain connects TRBV7-9 to TRBJ1-2, with D unclear. The CDR3 has 11 amino acids. V was clipped by 1 base and J by 8 bases, with 5 bases between them. In germline, CDR1 is SEHNR, CDR2 FQNEAQ (reference sequence). The CDR3 reads CASSLGRGYTF. For the CDR3, the DNA is TGTGCCAGCAGCTTAGGTCGCGGCTACACCTTC.

The rearrangement uses TRBV20-1 and TRBJ2-7; 13 bases match TRBD2. With 5 bases clipped from V and 4 bases from J, the junction kept 8 bases outside the gene matches. CDR1 is DFQATT and CDR2 is SNEGSKA in the germline V gene (reference sequence). CDR3 length equals 15 residues. The CDR3 reads CSAPRLAGGGYEQYF. DNA for the CDR3: TGCAGTGCTCCGCGACTAGCGGGAGGAGGGTACGAGCAGTACTTC.

This clonotype was picked up a small number of times. The chain joins TRBV29-1 to TRBJ2-3; 7 nucleotides line up with TRBD1. Trimming cost V 4 bases and J 3 bases; bases outside gene matches: 4. This CDR3 is built from 13 residues. CDR1 is SQVTM, CDR2 ANQGSEA, per germline. CDR3 residues: CSVGRDSTDTQYF. The DNA for the CDR3 is TGCAGCGTTGGAAGGGACAGTACAGATACGCAGTATTTT.

This clonotype was found a few times. The chain carries TRBV5-1 and TRBJ2-2; the match to TRBD2 covers 8 bases. The V and J ends lost 0 bases and 4 bases, in that order; junction bases with no gene match: 2. The germline gives CDR1 SGHRS, CDR2 YFSETQ. This CDR3 has 15 residues. The CDR3 region is CASSLGAGGTGELFF. The CDR3, as DNA: TGCGCCAGCAGCTTGGGTGCGGGAGGCACCGGGGAGCTGTTTTTT.

The chain combines TRBV5-1 with TRBJ1-1; D unresolved. The V end lost 4 bases, the J end lost 0 bases, and 19 bases lay between the germline ends. The CDR3 consists of 17 residues. CDR1 and CDR2 (germline): SGHRS, YFSETQ. DNA of the CDR3: TGCGCCAGCAGCCCTCGGGCGGCCGCTTTTATGAACACTGAAGCTTTCTTT. The encoded protein is CASSPRAAAFMNTEAFF.

This chain joins TRBV18 and TRBJ2-3; D not resolved. Trimming took 3 bases from V and 2 from J, leaving 18 bases between them. Germline lookup yields CDR1 KGHSH and CDR2 LQKENI. The CDR3 length is 17 residues. For the CDR3, the DNA is TGTGCCAGCTCACCCCCGAGTCGCAGGACCTTCACAGATACGCAGTATTTT. Protein sequence: CASSPPSRRTFTDTQYF.

This chain uses TRBV11-2 with TRBJ1-1; D is possibly TRBD1 (6 bases). Trimming took off 6 bases at V and 1 base at J, with 27 bases between the two ends. Germline V gives CDR1 SGHAT, CDR2 FQNNGV. The CDR3 is 19 amino acids. The CDR3 here is CASRSARTTGQNPNTEAFF. The CDR3, as DNA: TGTGCCAGCAGGTCGGCCCGTACAACCGGACAGAACCCGAACACTGAAGCTTTCTTT.

This clonotype was detected a few times. V gene TRBV3-1 combines with J gene TRBJ2-7, with 7 positions matching TRBD2. J was trimmed by 2 bases and V by 2 bases; bases with no gene match: 6. The V gene's germline CDR1 is LGHDT and CDR2 YNNKEL (reference sequence). This CDR3 has 15 residues. The CDR3 DNA reads TGTGCCAGCAGCCAACCGGGGGGTCATACCTACGAGCAGTACTTC. Translated: CASSQPGGHTYEQYF.

A few counts support this clonotype. The chain employs TRBV4-2 and TRBJ2-7; TRBD2 agrees at 7 bases. Germline CDR1 is LGHNA and CDR2 is YNFKEQ. The V gene end was trimmed by 8 bases and the J gene end by 7 bases; junction bases not matched to a gene: 11. The CDR3 loop spans 13 amino acids. CDR3 sequence: CASRMGGLAEQYF. CDR3 nucleotide sequence: TGTGCCAGCCGAATGGGGGGGTTGGCGGAGCAGTACTTC.

This clonotype was counted a few times. This chain links TRBV19 with TRBJ1-1; D is uncertain. CDR3 length: 17 residues. Deletions cut 3 bases from V and 3 bases from J, with 20 bases between. CDR1 is LNHDA, CDR2 SQIVND, per germline (reference sequence). The CDR3 sequence: CASSIPREERRDTEAFF. Here the CDR3 DNA reads TGTGCCAGTAGTATTCCTCGGGAGGAGAGAAGGGACACTGAAGCTTTCTTT.

The V gene is TRBV24-1, the J gene TRBJ2-7; tentatively, D is TRBD1 (6 bases). The CDR3 sequence is 15 residues long. The germline CDR1 and CDR2 sequences are KGHDR and SFDVKD. V gave up 5 bases and J gave up 0 bases, with 13 bases separating them. DNA for the CDR3: TGTGCCACCAGTGTCTCAGGGGAGAGCTCCTACGAGCAGTACTTC. Translating it yields CATSVSGESSYEQYF.

The rearrangement links TRBV4-1 to TRBJ1-1, with 10 bases matching TRBD1. Trimming removed 2 bases from V and 1 base from J; junction bases left unmatched: 16. The CDR3 runs to 20 residues. Germline V gene data show CDR1 as MGHRA and CDR2 as YSYEKL. CDR3 sequence: CASSQMRDSGTGEWNTEAFF. The CDR3, as DNA: TGCGCCAGCAGCCAAATGAGAGACTCCGGGACAGGGGAGTGGAACACTGAAGCTTTCTTT.

The V call is TRBV6-5, the J call TRBJ1-5; no clear D. The germline CDR1 and CDR2 sequences are MNHEY and SVGAGI. Trimming took off 2 bases at V and 1 base at J, with 21 bases between the two ends. The CDR3 consists of 19 residues. In nucleotides, the CDR3 is TGTGCCAGCAGTTACGCGGATAGGGATAAAGATTGGAGCAATCAGCCCCAGCATTTT. Its translation: CASSYADRDKDWSNQPQHF.

The V call is TRBV3-1, the J call TRBJ2-7; tentatively, D is TRBD2 (5 bases). Germline loops: CDR1 LGHDT, CDR2 YNNKEL (reference sequence). The CDR3 has 16 residues. Trimming cost V 4 bases and J 7 bases, with 23 bases left between them. CDR3 in amino acids: CASSRAGLSVPREQYF. The CDR3 DNA is TGTGCCAGCAGCCGGGCGGGCCTCTCGGTCCCTCGGGAGCAGTACTTC.